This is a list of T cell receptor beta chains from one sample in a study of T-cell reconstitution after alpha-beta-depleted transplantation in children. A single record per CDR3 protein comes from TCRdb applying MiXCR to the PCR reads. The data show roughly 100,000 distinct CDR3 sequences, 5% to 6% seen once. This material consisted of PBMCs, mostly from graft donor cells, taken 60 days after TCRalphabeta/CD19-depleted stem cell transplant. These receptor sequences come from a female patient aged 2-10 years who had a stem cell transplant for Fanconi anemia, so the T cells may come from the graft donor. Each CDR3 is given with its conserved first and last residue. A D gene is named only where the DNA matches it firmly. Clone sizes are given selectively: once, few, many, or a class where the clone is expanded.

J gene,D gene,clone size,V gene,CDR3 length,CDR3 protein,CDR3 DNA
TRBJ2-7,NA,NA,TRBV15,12,CATSKPFYEQYF,TGTGCCACCAGCAAACCCTTCTACGAGCAGTACTTC
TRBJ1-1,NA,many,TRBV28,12,CASSLWRGWAFF,TGTGCCAGCAGTTTATGGCGGGGGTGGGCTTTCTTT
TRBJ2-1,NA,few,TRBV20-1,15,CSARQGSTSYNEQFF,TGCAGTGCTAGACAGGGGAGCACATCCTACAATGAGCAGTTCTTC
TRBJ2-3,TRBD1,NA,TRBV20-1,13,CSAPGQGADTQYF,TGCAGTGCCCCGGGACAGGGGGCGGATACGCAGTATTTT
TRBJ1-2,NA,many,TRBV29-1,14,CSAVEFPANYGYTF,TGCAGCGCAGTCGAGTTCCCGGCTAACTATGGCTACACCTTC
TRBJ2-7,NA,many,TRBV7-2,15,CASSLAKLGNYEQYF,TGTGCCAGCAGCTTAGCGAAGCTAGGAAACTACGAGCAGTACTTC
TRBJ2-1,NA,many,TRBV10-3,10,CAIGSRLVSF,TGTGCCATCGGCTCAAGACTAGTTTCCTTC
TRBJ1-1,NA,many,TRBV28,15,CASSLWGERNTEVFF,TGTGCCAGCAGTTTATGGGGAGAAAGGAACACTGAAGTTTTCTTT
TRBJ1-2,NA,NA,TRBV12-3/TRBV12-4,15,CASSPDSIYNYGYTF,TGTGCCAGCAGCCCCGACAGTATTTATAACTATGGCTACACCTTC
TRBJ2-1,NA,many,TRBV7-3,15,CASSTQGGAYNEQFF,TGTGCCAGCAGCACGCAGGGTGGGGCATACAATGAGCAGTTCTTC
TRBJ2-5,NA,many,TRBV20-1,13,CSALQVARETQYF,TGCAGTGCCCTCCAAGTAGCACGAGAGACCCAGTACTTC
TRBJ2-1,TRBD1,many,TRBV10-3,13,CAIMGQHRVEQFF,TGTGCCATCATGGGACAGCACCGAGTTGAGCAGTTCTTC
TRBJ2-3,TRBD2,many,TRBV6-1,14,CASSLSGSADTQYF,TGTGCCAGCAGTCTTAGCGGGAGTGCAGATACGCAGTATTTT
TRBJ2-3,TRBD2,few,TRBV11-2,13,CASSLLATDTQYF,TGTGCCAGCAGCCTACTAGCGACGGATACGCAGTATTTT
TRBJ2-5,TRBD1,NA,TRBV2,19,CAFSFLRWSGGEYQETQYF,TGTGCCTTCAGCTTCCTTCGGTGGTCAGGGGGCGAGTACCAAGAGACCCAGTACTTC
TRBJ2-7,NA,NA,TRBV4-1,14,CASTKTISTYEQYF,TGCGCCAGCACGAAGACGATTTCGACCTACGAGCAGTACTTC
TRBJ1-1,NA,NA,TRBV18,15,CASSPPLGGGAEAFF,TGTGCCAGCTCACCACCTTTAGGAGGCGGGGCTGAAGCTTTCTTT
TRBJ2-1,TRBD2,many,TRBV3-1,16,CASSQLAGGLYNEQFF,TGTGCCAGCAGCCAATTGGCGGGAGGGCTTTACAATGAGCAGTTCTTC
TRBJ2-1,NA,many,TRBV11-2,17,CASSRTQGLPSYNEQFF,TGTGCCAGCAGCCGAACCCAGGGACTTCCCTCCTACAATGAGCAGTTCTTC
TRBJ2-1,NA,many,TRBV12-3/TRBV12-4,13,CASSLRDGNEQFF,TGTGCCAGCAGTTTGCGGGACGGGAATGAGCAGTTCTTC
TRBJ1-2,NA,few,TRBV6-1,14,CASNSGDPVYGYTF,TGTGCCAGCAACTCGGGCGACCCGGTCTATGGCTACACCTTC
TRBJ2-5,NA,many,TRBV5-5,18,CASSLEKKSVNSQETQYF,TGTGCCAGCAGCTTGGAAAAGAAATCAGTGAATTCCCAAGAGACCCAGTACTTC
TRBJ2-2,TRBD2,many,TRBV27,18,CASSLGGLGRGVPGELFF,TGTGCCAGCAGTTTAGGAGGTCTCGGGAGGGGGGTCCCCGGGGAGCTGTTTTTT
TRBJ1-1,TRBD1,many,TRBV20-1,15,CSASDTGGLVAEAFF,TGCAGTGCTAGCGACACAGGGGGCCTCGTAGCTGAAGCTTTCTTT
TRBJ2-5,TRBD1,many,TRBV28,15,CASSTFGDRVKTQYF,TGTGCCAGCAGTACTTTCGGCGACAGGGTAAAGACCCAGTACTTC
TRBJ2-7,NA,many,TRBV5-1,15,CASSIDGQRLYEQYF,TGCGCCAGCAGCATTGACGGACAGAGACTCTACGAGCAGTACTTC
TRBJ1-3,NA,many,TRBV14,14,CASSKGSFGNTIYF,TGTGCCAGCAGCAAAGGAAGCTTTGGAAACACCATATATTTT
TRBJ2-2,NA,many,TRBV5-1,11,CASRTAGELFF,TGCGCCAGCCGGACGGCCGGGGAGCTGTTTTTT
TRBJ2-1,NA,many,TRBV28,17,CASSFRLSYWPHNEQFF,TGTGCCAGCAGTTTCAGATTGTCTTATTGGCCCCACAATGAGCAGTTCTTC
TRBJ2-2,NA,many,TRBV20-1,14,CSAVQGTNTGELFF,TGCAGTGCCGTACAGGGTACGAACACCGGGGAGCTGTTTTTT
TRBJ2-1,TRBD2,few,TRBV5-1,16,CASSSGLAGGLNEQFF,TGCGCCAGCAGCTCGGGACTAGCGGGGGGGCTTAATGAGCAGTTCTTC
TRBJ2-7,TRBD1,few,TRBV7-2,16,CASSLHQDRPQYEQYF,TGTGCCAGCAGCTTGCATCAGGACAGGCCACAATACGAGCAGTACTTC
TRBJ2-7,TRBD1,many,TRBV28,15,CASSPPGTASYEQYF,TGTGCCAGCAGTCCTCCTGGGACAGCCTCCTACGAGCAGTACTTC
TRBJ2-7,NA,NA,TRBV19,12,CASSIGGYEQYF,TGTGCCAGTAGTATAGGAGGCTACGAGCAGTACTTC
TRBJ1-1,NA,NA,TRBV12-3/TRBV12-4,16,CASSLAQGLTNTEAFF,TGTGCCAGCAGTTTAGCTCAGGGACTGACGAACACTGAAGCTTTCTTT
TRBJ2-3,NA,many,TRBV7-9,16,CASSLITGPSTDTQYF,TGTGCCAGCAGCTTAATTACGGGGCCCAGCACAGATACGCAGTATTTT
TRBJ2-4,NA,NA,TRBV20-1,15,CSARDIAETKNIQYF,TGCAGTGCTAGAGACATAGCGGAGACCAAAAACATTCAGTACTTC
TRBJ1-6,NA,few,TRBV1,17,CTSSHLVDTEGDSPLHF,TGCACCAGCAGCCACCTCGTTGATACAGAGGGCGATTCACCCCTCCACTTT
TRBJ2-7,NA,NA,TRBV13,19,CASSLTRENRDWDLYEQYF,TGTGCCAGCAGCCTAACGAGAGAAAACCGGGACTGGGACCTCTACGAGCAGTACTTC
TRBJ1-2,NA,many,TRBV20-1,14,CSARDLNAVGGYTF,TGCAGTGCTAGAGATCTTAACGCAGTGGGCGGCTACACCTTC
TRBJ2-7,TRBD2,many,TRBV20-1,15,CSARTLAGETYEQYF,TGCAGTGCGAGAACTTTAGCGGGGGAGACCTACGAGCAGTACTTC
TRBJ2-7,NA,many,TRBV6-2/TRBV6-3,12,CASSYRWYEQYF,TGTGCCAGCAGTTATCGGTGGTACGAGCAGTACTTC
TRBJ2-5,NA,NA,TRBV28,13,CASSFTGRDTQYF,TGTGCCAGCAGTTTTACGGGGCGGGACACCCAGTACTTC
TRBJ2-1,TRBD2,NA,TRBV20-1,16,CIPGLAGLSSYNEQFF,TGCATTCCGGGACTAGCGGGTCTTAGCTCCTACAATGAGCAGTTCTTC
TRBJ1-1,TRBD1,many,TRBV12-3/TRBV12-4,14,CASSLQGVNTEAFF,TGTGCCAGCAGTTTACAGGGGGTGAACACTGAAGCTTTCTTT
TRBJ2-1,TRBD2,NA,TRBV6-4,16,CASSAERGGSYNEQFF,TGTGCCAGCAGTGCGGAGCGGGGGGGCTCCTACAATGAGCAGTTCTTC
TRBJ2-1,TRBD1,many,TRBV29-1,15,CSGLGRDRGSNEQFF,TGCAGCGGGCTAGGGAGGGACAGGGGAAGCAATGAGCAGTTCTTC
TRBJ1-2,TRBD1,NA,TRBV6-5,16,CASSWDLQGETVGYTF,TGTGCCAGCAGTTGGGACCTACAGGGGGAGACAGTAGGCTACACCTTC
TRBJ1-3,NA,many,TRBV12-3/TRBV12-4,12,CASRPGANTIYF,TGTGCCAGCCGGCCCGGGGCTAACACCATATATTTT
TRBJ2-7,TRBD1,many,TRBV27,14,CASSIRGPYYEQYF,TGTGCCAGCAGCATCAGGGGGCCCTATTACGAGCAGTACTTC
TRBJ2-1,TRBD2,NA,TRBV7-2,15,CASSTHSGGYNEQFF,TGTGCCAGCAGCACACATAGCGGGGGCTACAATGAGCAGTTCTTC
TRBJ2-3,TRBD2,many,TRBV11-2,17,CASSLGTSTASTDTQYF,TGTGCCAGCAGCTTAGGGACTAGTACCGCCTCCACAGATACGCAGTATTTT
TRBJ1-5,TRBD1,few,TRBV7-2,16,CASSLAAGTGVQPQHF,TGTGCCAGCAGCTTAGCAGCCGGGACAGGGGTTCAGCCCCAGCATTTT
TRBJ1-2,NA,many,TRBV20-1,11,CSARPGNGYTF,TGCAGTGCTAGACCAGGGAATGGCTACACCTTC
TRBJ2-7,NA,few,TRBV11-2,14,CASSLDPRSYEQYF,TGTGCCAGCAGCTTAGATCCCCGGTCCTACGAGCAGTACTTC
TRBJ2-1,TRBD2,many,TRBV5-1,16,CASSSGLAGVYNEQFF,TGCGCCAGCAGCTCAGGACTAGCGGGCGTGTACAATGAGCAGTTCTTC
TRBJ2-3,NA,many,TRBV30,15,CAWSVAAIYTDTQYF,TGTGCCTGGAGTGTCGCAGCTATATACACAGATACGCAGTATTTT
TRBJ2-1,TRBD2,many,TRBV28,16,CASSFPLAGGRSEQFF,TGTGCCAGCAGTTTCCCTCTAGCGGGGGGGCGGAGTGAGCAGTTCTTC
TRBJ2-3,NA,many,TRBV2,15,CASRGRQLGTDTQYF,TGTGCCAGCAGGGGACGACAGTTGGGGACAGATACGCAGTATTTT
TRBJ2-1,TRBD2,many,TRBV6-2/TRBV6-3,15,CASSYPGLAYNEQFF,TGTGCCAGCAGTTACCCGGGACTAGCTTACAATGAGCAGTTCTTC